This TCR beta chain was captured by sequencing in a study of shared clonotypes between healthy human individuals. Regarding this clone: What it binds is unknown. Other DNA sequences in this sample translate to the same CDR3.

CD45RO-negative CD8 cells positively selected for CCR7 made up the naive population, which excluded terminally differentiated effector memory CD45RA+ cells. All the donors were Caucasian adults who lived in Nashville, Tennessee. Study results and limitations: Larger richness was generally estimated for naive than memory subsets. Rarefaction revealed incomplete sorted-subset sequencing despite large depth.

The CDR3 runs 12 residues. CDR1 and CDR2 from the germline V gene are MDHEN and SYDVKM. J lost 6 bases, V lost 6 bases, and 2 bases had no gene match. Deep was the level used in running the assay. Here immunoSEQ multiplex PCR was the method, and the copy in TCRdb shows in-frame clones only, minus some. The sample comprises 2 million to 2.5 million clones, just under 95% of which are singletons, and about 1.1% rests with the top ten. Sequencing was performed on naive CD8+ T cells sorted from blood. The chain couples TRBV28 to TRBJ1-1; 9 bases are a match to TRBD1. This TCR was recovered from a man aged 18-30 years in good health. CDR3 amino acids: CASSGQGSEAFF. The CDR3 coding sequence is TGTGCCAGCAGCGGACAGGGGTCTGAAGCTTTCTTT. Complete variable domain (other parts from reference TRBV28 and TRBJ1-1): DVKVTQSSRYLVKRTGEKVFLECVQDMDHENMFWYRQDPGLGLRLIYFSYDVKMKEKGDIPEGYSVSREKKERFSLILESASTNQTSMYLCASSGQGSEAFFGQGTRLTVV.